This T cell receptor (beta chain) was captured by sequencing in a study of OX40 agonist ivuxolimab in advanced cancers. Study-wide results and limits: Researchers report that CD8+ T cells had, on average, more expanded clones than CD4+.

Comment on this clone: Its antigen is unknown.

CDR3 length: 14 residues. Germline V CDR1 and CDR2: SGDLS, YYNGEE. The trim removed 3 bases at V and 6 bases at J, leaving 7 bases unmatched. Libraries were prepared by immunoSEQ multiplex PCR; TCRdb keeps only in-frame clonotypes and omits some of them. The sample yields around 67,000 clones, approximately 81% seen once. The source was CD4+ or CD8+ T cells sorted from blood, collected in a trial of the OX40 agonist ivuxolimab. The sequence was collected from an adult with an advanced solid tumor such as melanoma, head and neck, liver or kidney cancer. This rearrangement joins TRBV9 to TRBJ2-3, with 7 bases lining up with TRBD2. The chain's CDR3 is CASSALAVHDTQYF. The CDR3 DNA reads as TGTGCCAGCAGCGCCCTAGCGGTCCATGATACGCAGTATTTT.